Given below is one TCR beta chain in context. These data are taken from a study of blood T cell repertoires in COVID-19. Study information: COVID-19 samples from acute and convalescent phases originated in the United States, Italy and Spain. T cells, B-cell-depleted T cells, or PBMCs supplied cDNA or gDNA.

In the authors' methods: For nucleated cells, counts were estimated from reference gene primer amplification. The protocol was immunoSEQ multiplex PCR, while the TCRdb copy is restricted to in-frame clones and leaves out a portion. V and J calls and clone size are copied from that table; D and trimming were computed from the DNA. In the table there are 390,000 or so clones, around 92% of which are singletons. Patients of the Seattle cohort, enrolled during active infection, were followed longitudinally. Germline CDR1 and CDR2: SQVTM and ANQGSEA. The CDR3 is 12 amino acids. With 2 bases removed from V and 2 bases from J, the gap between germline ends came to 6 bases.

The receptor was isolated from a woman between 25 and 40 years old with COVID-19, enrolled during active disease. The chain joins TRBV29-1 to TRBJ1-2; D not certain. Sequenced material: peripheral blood. CDR3 nucleotides: TGCAGCGTTGAAAAACAGAACTATGGCTACACCTTC. It specifies CSVEKQNYGYTF.